A selection of T cell receptor beta chains follows, all from one sample in a study of T cell responses to AZD1222 COVID-19 vaccine. The table came from immunoSEQ multiplex PCR; TCRdb's copy has only in-frame clones and leaves some out. The data contain roughly 130,000 clones, approximately 88% of them singletons. Specimen: peripheral blood, collected on day 0 of MenACWY control vaccination. The receptors shown here come from an adult in good health. Each CDR3 is given with its conserved first and last residue.

v_gene,CDR3aa
TRBV4-1,CASSRVTLAGETQYF
TRBV7-9,CASSFTGSPLHF
TRBV9,CASSPKVTYEQYF
TRBV5-1,CASSFQGDVYEQYF
TRBV5-4,CASSLGESYEQYF
TRBV19,CASSLSGLLAVGGTQYF
TRBV11-2,CASSLQRVIGTQYF
TRBV6-1,CASIEGHHYSNQPQHF
TRBV18,CASSPTGGLTAYEQYF
TRBV10-3,CAIGPGTGPYSNQPQHF
TRBV9,CASSVGTSGVYEQYF
TRBV6-2/TRBV6-3,CASSYVSYEQYF
TRBV6-5,CASSYRDRGHEQYF
TRBV19,CASRTDADTDTQYF
TRBV6-5,CASSYRGLREEAFF
TRBV5-5,CASSLMGTGNSPLHF
TRBV9,CASSVGLDSPLSGNTIYF
TRBV2,CASSDRTGILLEQYF
TRBV27,CASTKLAGGADTQYF
TRBV11-2,CASSPGPANYGYTF
TRBV27,CASSLSRVGTQYF
TRBV12-3/TRBV12-4,CASTPPSNYGYTF
TRBV9,CASSVGVLAGVNEQFF
TRBV28,CATHPTGATHAGELFF
TRBV18,CASSRGSKENYGYTF
TRBV9,CASSPGYWAEGSPLHF
TRBV24-1,CATLDRYNEQFF
TRBV19,CASSVRDRGTEAFF
TRBV6-5,CASSSSRNHGYTF
TRBV5-1,CASSLSLQDYGYTF
TRBV6-1,CASSERQGIETQYF
TRBV4-1,CASSQDATGELFF
TRBV2,CASSEEQSLGYGYTF
TRBV9,CASSALGGRAYGYTF
TRBV28,CASSSPGQGIRSLHF
TRBV7-9,CASSFGTLRNSGELFF
TRBV27,CASSALAGGPNEQFF
TRBV30,CAWSWGAGNYGYTF
TRBV19,CASSLTGTAMNTEAFF
TRBV9,CASSVAGQGYMAGELFF
TRBV9,CASSVAGGSVTGELFF
TRBV28,CASTSLVPTEAFF
TRBV5-4,CASSSGGGFADTQYF
TRBV5-1,CASSFRTSSSYEQYF
TRBV28,CASSLAYGYTF
TRBV4-1,CASSRTSGETQYF
TRBV10-1,CASSERRTNYGYTF
TRBV11-2,CASSLGGGEQYF
TRBV6-5,CASTEEGELFF
TRBV5-5,CASSEEGERNTDTQYF
TRBV24-1,CATSDQGKGGNYGYTF
TRBV21-1,CASSRTTHFDGSFRERETQYF
TRBV27,CASSPRQSYEQYF
TRBV5-1,CASSLAGAKAGNTIYF
TRBV28,CASSLSGGVEAFF
TRBV27,CASRLTGTNVYNEQFF
TRBV5-6,CASSYSQIRGAYNEQFF
TRBV5-1,CASSLVGGRYEQYF
TRBV7-2,CASSEWTSGTYEQYF
TRBV14,CASSPFTGGTAKNIQYF